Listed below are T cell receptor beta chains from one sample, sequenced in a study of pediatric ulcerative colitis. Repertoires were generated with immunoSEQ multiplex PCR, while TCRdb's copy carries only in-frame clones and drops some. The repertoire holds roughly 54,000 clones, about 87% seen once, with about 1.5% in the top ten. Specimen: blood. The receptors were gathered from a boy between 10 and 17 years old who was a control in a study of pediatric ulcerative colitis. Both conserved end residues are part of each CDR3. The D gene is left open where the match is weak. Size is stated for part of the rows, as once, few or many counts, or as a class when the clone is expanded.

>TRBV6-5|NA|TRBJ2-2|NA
TGTGCCAGCAGACGGGGGCCCACCGGGGAGCTGTTTTTT
CASRRGPTGELFF
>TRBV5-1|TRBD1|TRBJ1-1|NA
TGCGCCAGCTCTGGGGGACAGGGGAACACTGAAGCTTTCTTT
CASSGGQGNTEAFF
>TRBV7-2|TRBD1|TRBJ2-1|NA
TGTGCCAGCAGGGTGACGGGACAGGCTTGGAATGAGCAGTTCTTC
CASRVTGQAWNEQFF
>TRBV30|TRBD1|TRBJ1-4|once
TGTGCCTGGAGTGTTAGGGGGACAGGGTTGAACGAAAAACTGTTTTTT
CAWSVRGTGLNEKLFF
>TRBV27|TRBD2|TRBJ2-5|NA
TGTGCCAGCAGTTTTAGCGGGGACCGGAAGACCCAGTACTTC
CASSFSGDRKTQYF
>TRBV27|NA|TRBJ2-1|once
TGTGCCAGCAGTCCAGCGGGACAGGTCCATGAGCAGTTCTTC
CASSPAGQVHEQFF
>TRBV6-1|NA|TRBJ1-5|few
TGTGCCAGCAGTACGAATGCCCCGTACGATCAGCCCCAGCATTTT
CASSTNAPYDQPQHF
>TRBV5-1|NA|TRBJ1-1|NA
TGCGCCAGCAGCACCGGTGCTGAAGCTTTCTTT
CASSTGAEAFF
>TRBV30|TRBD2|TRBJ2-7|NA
TGTGCCTGGACCCTCCTGGGGGGGAACGGGGAGCAGTACTTC
CAWTLLGGNGEQYF
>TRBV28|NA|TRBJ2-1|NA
TGTGCCAGCAGTTCCACAGGGAATGAGCAGTTCTTC
CASSSTGNEQFF
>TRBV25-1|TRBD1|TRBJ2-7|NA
TGTGCCAGCCATGGGACAGGGGGCGAAGAGCAGTACTTC
CASHGTGGEEQYF
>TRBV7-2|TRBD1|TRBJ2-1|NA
TGTGCCAGCAGATCGACCGGGACAGGGCACCATGAGCAGTTCTTC
CASRSTGTGHHEQFF
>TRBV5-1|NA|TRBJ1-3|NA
TGCGCCAGCAGCTCCGGGACTACCCTCTCTGGAAACACCATATATTTT
CASSSGTTLSGNTIYF
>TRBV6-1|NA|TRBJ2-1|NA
TGTGCCAGCAGTGAAGTATCCAATGAGCAGTTCTTC
CASSEVSNEQFF
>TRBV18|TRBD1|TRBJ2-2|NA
TGTGCCAGCTCACCAGTCAGGGACAGGGGGCTTAGCGGGGAGCTGTTTTTT
CASSPVRDRGLSGELFF
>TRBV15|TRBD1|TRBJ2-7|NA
TGTGCCACCAGCAGAGTGGGCAGGGGGCAAAGCTACGAGCAGTACTTC
CATSRVGRGQSYEQYF
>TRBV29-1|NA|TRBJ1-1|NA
TGCAGCGTTCGAAAGCGACCGAACACTGAAGCTTTCTTT
CSVRKRPNTEAFF
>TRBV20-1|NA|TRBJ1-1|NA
TGCAGTGCAGAATCAGGTGAAACAGCTTTCTTT
CSAESGETAFF
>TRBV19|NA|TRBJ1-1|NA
TGTGCCAGTAGTATTGGGGGGATTGAAGCTTTCTTT
CASSIGGIEAFF
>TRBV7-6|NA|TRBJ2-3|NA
TGTGCCAGCAGCTTATATGGGGGAGCTTTGGAAGATACGCAGTATTTT
CASSLYGGALEDTQYF
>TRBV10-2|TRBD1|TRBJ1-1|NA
TGCGCCAGCAGTGAGCCGGGACAGGGTAGTGGGAACACTGAAGCTTTCTTT
CASSEPGQGSGNTEAFF
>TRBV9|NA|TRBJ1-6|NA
TGTGCCAGCAGCGTAGCAGGAATTAATTCACCCCTCCACTTT
CASSVAGINSPLHF
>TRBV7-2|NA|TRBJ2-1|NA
TGTGCCAGCAGCCCGGTTGGGGGCAGGAATGAGCAGTTCTTC
CASSPVGGRNEQFF
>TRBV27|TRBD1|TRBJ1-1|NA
TGTGCCAGCAGACAGGGGTCTGAAGCTTTCTTT
CASRQGSEAFF
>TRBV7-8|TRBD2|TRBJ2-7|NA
TGTGCCAGCGCCGCGGGAGAGGGTCTATACGAGCAGTACTTC
CASAAGEGLYEQYF
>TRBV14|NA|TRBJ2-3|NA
TGTGCCAGCAGCACCTATACAGATACGCAGTATTTT
CASSTYTDTQYF
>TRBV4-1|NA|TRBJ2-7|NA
TGCGCCAGCAGCCAAATATTTCCCCTAGCCTACGAGCAGTACTTC
CASSQIFPLAYEQYF
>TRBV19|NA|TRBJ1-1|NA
TGTGCCAGTAGTATAGGGGGCCGGAACACTGAAGCTTTCTTT
CASSIGGRNTEAFF
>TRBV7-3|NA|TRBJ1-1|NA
TGTGCCAGCAGTCCGCAGGGGAACACTGAAGCTTTCTTT
CASSPQGNTEAFF